This T cell receptor beta chain emerged from a study of cytomegalovirus exposure and HLA in healthy donors. Study results and limitations: Within the data, a cluster of highly shared sequence variants was likely a sequencing artifact. Among TCR beta chains of equal frequency, HLA-associated ones were more clonally expanded in a later analysis. Associated with HLA alleles at 0.05 false discovery rate in a later analysis were around 15,000 TCR beta sequences. Per published accounts, TCR beta sequences correctly predicted the HLA-A and HLA-B alleles of most subjects.

Regarding this clone: Its antigen remains unknown.

60 Vbeta and 13 Jbeta primers were used in PCR. Assay used: immunoSEQ multiplex PCR; TCRdb lists only in-frame clones, some missing. The profile shows about 160,000 clones, around 78% of them singletons. In germline, CDR1 is MGHRA, CDR2 YSYEKL. This CDR3 has 16 residues. V lost 0 bases and J lost 1; bases outside the gene matches: 5. The TCR originated in a woman in her 40s in good health and CMV-seronegative. Sequencing used PBMCs. This chain links TRBV4-1 with TRBJ1-2; 7 bases align to TRBD1. The CDR3 loop reads CASSQETGVINYGYTF. The DNA of the CDR3 is TGCGCCAGCAGCCAAGAAACAGGGGTGATTAACTATGGCTACACCTTC.